The 9 T cell receptor beta chains below come from one sample, sequenced in a study of cytomegalovirus exposure and HLA in healthy donors. Profiling relied on immunoSEQ multiplex PCR, and the TCRdb table lists in-frame clones only, not all of them. The sample yields 110,000 to 150,000 clones, about 90% seen once. The sample comprised PBMCs. The receptors originated from a woman in her twenties or thirties in good health and CMV-seropositive.

The CDR3 region has the DNA TGTGCCAGCAGTTACTCGAGGGTTACGGACGAGCAGTACTTC. Amino acid sequence: CASSYSRVTDEQYF. The chain uses TRBV6-5 and TRBJ2-7; D is perhaps TRBD2 (5 bases). From germline, CDR1 is MNHEY and CDR2 SVGAGI. The V and J ends lost 0 bases and 5 bases respectively, with 11 bases between them. CDR3 length: 14 residues.

This chain links TRBV6-6 with TRBJ2-7, with D possibly matching TRBD2 (6 bases). CDR1 and CDR2 from the germline V gene are MNHNY and SVGAGI (reference sequence). The length of the CDR3 is 15 residues. V was clipped by 5 bases and J by 0 bases, with 14 bases between them. Here the CDR3 DNA reads TGTGCCAGCAGTAAGGGACTCGTAAGCTCCTACGAGCAGTACTTC. Translated: CASSKGLVSSYEQYF.

This chain links TRBV7-2 with TRBJ2-7, with TRBD1 matching over 9 bases. CDR1 and CDR2 from the germline V gene are SGHTA and FQGNSA. Unmatched junction bases numbered 4, after V lost 0 bases and J lost 4 bases. CDR3 size: 15 residues. For the CDR3, the DNA is TGTGCCAGCAGCTTAGCCGGGACAGGGCTATACGAGCAGTACTTC. Its protein is CASSLAGTGLYEQYF.

The rearrangement links TRBV7-9 to TRBJ2-5, with 7 bases that match TRBD2. CDR3 size: 14 residues. Germline V gene sequence: CDR1 SEHNR, CDR2 FQNEAQ (reference sequence). V lost 3 bases and J lost 1; bases outside the gene matches: 2. CDR3 DNA: TGTGCCAGCAGCTTTGCTAGCGGCCAAGAGACCCAGTACTTC. Encoded protein: CASSFASGQETQYF.

As concerns this clone: This sample also contains other DNA sequences that code for the same CDR3. The chain employs TRBV7-2 and TRBJ1-2, with a tentative D call TRBD1 (6 bases). V dropped 0 bases and J dropped 7 bases, with 12 bases sitting between them. Germline-derived CDR1 and CDR2 are SGHTA and FQGNSA. The CDR3 length is 14 residues. CDR3 in DNA: TGTGCCAGCAGCTTAGCCGGGCAGGGGTCTGGCTACACCTTC. Amino acid sequence: CASSLAGQGSGYTF.

This chain uses TRBV29-1 with TRBJ2-5; 9 nucleotides agree with TRBD1. With V trimmed by 6 bases and J by 4 bases, 6 bases remained unmatched. Germline V gives CDR1 SQVTM, CDR2 ANQGSEA. The CDR3 loop spans 13 amino acids. Here the CDR3 DNA reads TGCAGCGTCGTACAGGGGGCGGGAGAGACCCAGTACTTC. Translation: CSVVQGAGETQYF.

The chain is built from TRBV6-1 and TRBJ2-3; tentative D call: TRBD2 (6 bases). The CDR3 sequence is 14 residues long. V was cut by 6 bases and J by 6 bases, with 16 bases left in between. The germline gives CDR1 MNHNS, CDR2 SASEGT. The CDR3 bases are TGTGCCAGCAGCGCGCGGGGCTCGGGGGATACGCAGTATTTT. Its protein product is CASSARGSGDTQYF.

The chain joins TRBV18 to TRBJ2-1; 11 bases line up with TRBD1. V shed 8 bases, J shed 10 bases, and the junction held 13 bases outside the gene matches. The CDR3 length is 15 residues. CDR1 is KGHSH and CDR2 is LQKENI in the germline V gene. The CDR3 DNA reads TGTGCCAGCCATCTCGGGACAGGGGGGGCCAGGGAGCAGTTCTTC. It encodes CASHLGTGGAREQFF.

The rearrangement joins TRBV2 to TRBJ2-3; D might be TRBD1 (6 bases). Germline loops: CDR1 SNHLY, CDR2 FYNNEI. Between the trimmed V and J ends, which lost 4 bases and 6 bases, there was a span of 14 bases. CDR3 length: 14 amino acids. The CDR3 here is CASSGRYTGDTQYF. The CDR3 nucleotides are TGTGCCAGCAGTGGTCGGTACACAGGGGATACGCAGTATTTT.